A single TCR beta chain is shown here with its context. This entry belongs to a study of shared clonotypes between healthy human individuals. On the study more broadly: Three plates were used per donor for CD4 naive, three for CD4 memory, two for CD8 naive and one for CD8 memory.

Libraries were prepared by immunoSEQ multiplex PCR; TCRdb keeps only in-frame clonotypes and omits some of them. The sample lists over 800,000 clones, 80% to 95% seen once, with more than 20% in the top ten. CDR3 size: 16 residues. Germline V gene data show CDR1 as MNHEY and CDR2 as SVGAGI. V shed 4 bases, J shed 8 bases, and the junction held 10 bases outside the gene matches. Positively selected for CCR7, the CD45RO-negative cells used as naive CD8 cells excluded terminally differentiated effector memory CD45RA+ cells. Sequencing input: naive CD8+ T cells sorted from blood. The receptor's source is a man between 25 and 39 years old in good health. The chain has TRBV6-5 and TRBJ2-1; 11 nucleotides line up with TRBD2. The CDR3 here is CASSSPFLAGGDEQFF. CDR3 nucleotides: TGTGCCAGCAGTTCCCCCTTTCTAGCGGGAGGCGATGAGCAGTTCTTC.